This T cell receptor (beta chain) was sequenced in a study of blood T cell repertoires in COVID-19. The overall study: The samples span acute and convalescent COVID-19 from the United States, Italy and Spain. PBMCs, B-cell-depleted T cells, or T cells were the source of the cDNA or gDNA that made up the material.

Authors' processing steps: By means of reference gene primer amplification, nucleated cell counts were estimated. Assay: immunoSEQ multiplex PCR; the TCRdb copy retains only in-frame clones and omits some. That table gives V, J and clone size, and the DNA gave D and trimming. The repertoire holds over 120,000 clones, with approximately 80% as singletons. The sequenced sample consisted of peripheral blood. The clonotype originates from a human donor in a cohort sampled during active COVID-19.

CDR3 sequence (DNA): TGTGCCAGCAGTTTCTTGAACACTGAAGCTTTCTTT. It codes for CASSFLNTEAFF. J is TRBJ1-1 and V is TRBV28; D uncertain. The CDR3 has 12 amino acids. V gave up 3 bases and J gave up 0 bases, with 2 bases separating them. Germline CDR1 reads MDHEN; CDR2 reads SYDVKM.